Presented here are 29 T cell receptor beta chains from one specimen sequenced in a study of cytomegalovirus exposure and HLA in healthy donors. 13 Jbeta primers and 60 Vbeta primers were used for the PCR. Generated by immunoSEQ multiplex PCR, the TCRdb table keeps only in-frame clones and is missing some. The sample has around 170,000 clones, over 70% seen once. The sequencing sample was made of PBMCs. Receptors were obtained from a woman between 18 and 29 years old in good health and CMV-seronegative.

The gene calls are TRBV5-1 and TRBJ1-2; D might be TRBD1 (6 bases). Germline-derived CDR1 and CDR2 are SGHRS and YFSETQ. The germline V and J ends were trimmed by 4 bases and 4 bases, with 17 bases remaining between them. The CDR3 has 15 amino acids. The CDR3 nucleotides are TGCGCCAGCAGCCCTAACCCCGGGACACTCTATGGCTACACCTTC. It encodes CASSPNPGTLYGYTF.

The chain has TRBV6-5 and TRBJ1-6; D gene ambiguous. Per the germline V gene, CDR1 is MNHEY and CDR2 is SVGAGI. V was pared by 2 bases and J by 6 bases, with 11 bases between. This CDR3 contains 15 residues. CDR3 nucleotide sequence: TGTGCCAGCAGTTACCAGGAGGGATTTAATTCACCCCTCCACTTT. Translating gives CASSYQEGFNSPLHF.

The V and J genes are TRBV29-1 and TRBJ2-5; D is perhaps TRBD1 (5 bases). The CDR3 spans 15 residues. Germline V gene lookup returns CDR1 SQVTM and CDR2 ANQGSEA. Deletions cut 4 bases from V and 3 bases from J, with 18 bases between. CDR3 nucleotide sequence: TGCAGCGTTGCCGTAGACAGCCGGCAGAAAGAGACCCAGTACTTC. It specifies CSVAVDSRQKETQYF.

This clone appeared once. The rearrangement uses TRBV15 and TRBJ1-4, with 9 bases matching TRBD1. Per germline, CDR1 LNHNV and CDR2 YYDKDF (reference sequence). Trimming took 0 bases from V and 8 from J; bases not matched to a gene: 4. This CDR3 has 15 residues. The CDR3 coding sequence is TGTGCCACCAGCAGAGAGACAGGGACAGGGGAAAAACTGTTTTTT. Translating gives CATSRETGTGEKLFF.

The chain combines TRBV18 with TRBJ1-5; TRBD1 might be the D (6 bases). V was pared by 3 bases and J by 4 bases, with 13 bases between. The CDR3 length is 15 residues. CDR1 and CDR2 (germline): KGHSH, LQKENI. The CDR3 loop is CASSPQGQRNQPQHF. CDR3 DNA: TGTGCCAGCTCACCCCAAGGACAGAGGAATCAGCCCCAGCATTTT.

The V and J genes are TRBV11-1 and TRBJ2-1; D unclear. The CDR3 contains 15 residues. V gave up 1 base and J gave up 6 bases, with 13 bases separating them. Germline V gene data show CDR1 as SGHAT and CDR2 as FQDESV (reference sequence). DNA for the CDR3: TGTGCCAGCAGCTTAGGCCGGCAGGTTGCCAATGAGCAGTTCTTC. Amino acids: CASSLGRQVANEQFF.

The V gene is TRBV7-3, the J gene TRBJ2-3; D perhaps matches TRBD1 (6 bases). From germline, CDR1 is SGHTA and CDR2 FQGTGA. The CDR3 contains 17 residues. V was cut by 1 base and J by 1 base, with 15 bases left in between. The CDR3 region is CASSLRTTGMGTDTQYF. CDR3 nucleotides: TGTGCCAGCAGCTTAAGGACCACAGGGATGGGCACAGATACGCAGTATTTT.

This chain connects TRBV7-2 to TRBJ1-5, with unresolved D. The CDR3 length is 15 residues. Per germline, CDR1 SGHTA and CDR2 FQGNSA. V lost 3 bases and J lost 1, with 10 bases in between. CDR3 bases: TGTGCCAGCAGCTTTACTGAGAAAAGCAATCAGCCCCAGCATTTT. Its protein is CASSFTEKSNQPQHF.

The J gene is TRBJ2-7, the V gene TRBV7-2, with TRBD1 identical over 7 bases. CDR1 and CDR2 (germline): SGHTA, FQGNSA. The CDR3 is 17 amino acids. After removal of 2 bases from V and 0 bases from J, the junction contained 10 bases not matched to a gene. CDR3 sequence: CASSLTWDSTNSYEQYF. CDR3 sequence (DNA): TGTGCCAGCAGCTTAACCTGGGACAGCACGAACTCCTACGAGCAGTACTTC.

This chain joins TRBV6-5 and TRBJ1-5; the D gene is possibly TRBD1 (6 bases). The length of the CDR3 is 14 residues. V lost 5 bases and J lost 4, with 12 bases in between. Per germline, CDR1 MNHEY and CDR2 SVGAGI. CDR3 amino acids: CASSSGQLNQPQHF. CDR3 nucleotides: TGTGCCAGCAGTAGTGGACAGCTAAATCAGCCCCAGCATTTT.

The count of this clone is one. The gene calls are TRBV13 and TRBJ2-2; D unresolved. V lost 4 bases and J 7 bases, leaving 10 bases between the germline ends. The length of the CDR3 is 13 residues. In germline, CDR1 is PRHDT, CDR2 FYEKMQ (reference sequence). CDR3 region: CASSSPSHGELFF. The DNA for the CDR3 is TGTGCCAGCAGCTCACCTTCACACGGGGAGCTGTTTTTT.

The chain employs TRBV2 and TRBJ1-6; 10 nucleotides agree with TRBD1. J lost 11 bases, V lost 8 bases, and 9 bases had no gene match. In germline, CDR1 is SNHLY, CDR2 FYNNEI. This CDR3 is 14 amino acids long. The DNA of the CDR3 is TGTGCCAGCGAAAACGGGACAGGGGATCCACCCCTCCACTTT. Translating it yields CASENGTGDPPLHF. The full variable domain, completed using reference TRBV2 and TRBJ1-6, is EPEVTQTPSHQVTQMGQEVILRCVPISNHLYFYWYRQILGQKVEFLVSFYNNEISEKSEIFDDQFSVERPDGSNFTLKIRSTKLEDSAMYFCASENGTGDPPLHFGNGTRLTVT.

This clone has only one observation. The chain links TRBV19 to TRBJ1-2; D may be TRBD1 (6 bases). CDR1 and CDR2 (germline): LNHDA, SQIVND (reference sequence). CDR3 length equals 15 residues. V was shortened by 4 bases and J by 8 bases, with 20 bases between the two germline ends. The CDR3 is CASSSPYRVIRGYTF. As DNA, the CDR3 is TGTGCCAGTAGTAGCCCGTACAGGGTGATTCGGGGCTACACCTTC.

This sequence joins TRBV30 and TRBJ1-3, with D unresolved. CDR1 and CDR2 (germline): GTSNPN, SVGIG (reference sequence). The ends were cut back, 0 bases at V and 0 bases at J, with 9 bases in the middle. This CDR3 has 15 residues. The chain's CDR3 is CAWSVPGSSGNTIYF. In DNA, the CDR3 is TGTGCCTGGAGTGTACCGGGGAGCTCTGGAAACACCATATATTTT.

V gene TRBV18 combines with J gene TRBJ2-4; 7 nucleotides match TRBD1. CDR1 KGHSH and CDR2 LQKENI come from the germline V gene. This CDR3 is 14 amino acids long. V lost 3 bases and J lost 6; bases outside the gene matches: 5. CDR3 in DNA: TGTGCCAGCTCACCGTCGGCAGGGGGAAACATTCAGTACTTC. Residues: CASSPSAGGNIQYF.

The CDR3 protein is CASSDGTGAYEQYF. CDR3 DNA sequence: TGTGCCAGCAGTGACGGGACGGGGGCCTACGAGCAGTACTTC. V is TRBV2 and J is TRBJ2-7, with D possibly matching TRBD2 (6 bases). The CDR3 is 14 amino acids. CDR1 SNHLY and CDR2 FYNNEI come from the germline V gene. V was shortened by 3 bases and J by 2 bases, with 11 bases between the two germline ends.

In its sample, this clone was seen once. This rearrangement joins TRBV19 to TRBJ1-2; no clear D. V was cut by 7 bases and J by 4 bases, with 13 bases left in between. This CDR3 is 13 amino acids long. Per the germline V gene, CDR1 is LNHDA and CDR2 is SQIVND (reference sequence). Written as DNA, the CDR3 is TGTGCCAGTAAGGCCGGAGGGCTCTATGGCTACACCTTC. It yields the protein CASKAGGLYGYTF.

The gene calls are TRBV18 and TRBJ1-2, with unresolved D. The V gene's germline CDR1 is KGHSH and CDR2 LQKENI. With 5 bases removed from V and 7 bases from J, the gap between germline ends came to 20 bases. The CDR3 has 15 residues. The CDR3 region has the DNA TGTGCCAGCTCAACCCGCGCCCCCCTCCCGTCTGGCTACACCTTC. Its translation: CASSTRAPLPSGYTF.

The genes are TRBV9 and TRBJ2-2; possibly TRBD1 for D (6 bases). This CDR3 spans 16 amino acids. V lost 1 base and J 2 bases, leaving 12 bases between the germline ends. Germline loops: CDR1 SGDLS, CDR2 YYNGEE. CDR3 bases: TGTGCCAGCAGCGTAACAGGGCAGTCAAACACCGGGGAGCTGTTTTTT. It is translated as CASSVTGQSNTGELFF.

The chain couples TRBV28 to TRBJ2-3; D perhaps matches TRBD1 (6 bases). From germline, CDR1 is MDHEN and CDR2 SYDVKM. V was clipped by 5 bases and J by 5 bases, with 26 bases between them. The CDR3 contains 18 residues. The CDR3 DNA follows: TGTGCCAGCAGTCGACGAGGGTTTAGGAACTCAGGGGTAGATACGCAGTATTTT. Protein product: CASSRRGFRNSGVDTQYF.

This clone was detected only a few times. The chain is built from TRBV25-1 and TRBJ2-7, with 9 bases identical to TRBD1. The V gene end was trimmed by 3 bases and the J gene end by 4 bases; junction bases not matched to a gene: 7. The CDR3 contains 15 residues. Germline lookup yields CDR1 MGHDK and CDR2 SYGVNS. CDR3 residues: CASSDPGQGVYEQYF. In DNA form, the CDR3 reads TGTGCCAGCAGTGACCCGGGACAGGGAGTTTACGAGCAGTACTTC.

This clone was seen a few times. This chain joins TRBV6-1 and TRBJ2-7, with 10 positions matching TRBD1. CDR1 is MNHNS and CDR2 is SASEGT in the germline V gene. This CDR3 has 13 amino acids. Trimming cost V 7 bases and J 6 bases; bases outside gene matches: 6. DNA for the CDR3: TGTGCCAGCATTTTCGGGACAGGGGCCGAGCAGTACTTC. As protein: CASIFGTGAEQYF.

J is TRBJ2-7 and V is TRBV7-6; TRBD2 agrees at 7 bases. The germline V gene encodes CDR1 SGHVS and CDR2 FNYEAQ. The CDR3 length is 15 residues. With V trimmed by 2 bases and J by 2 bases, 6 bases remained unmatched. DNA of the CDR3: TGTGCCAGCAGCTTAAGTGCGGGGGAAACCTACGAGCAGTACTTC. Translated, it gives CASSLSAGETYEQYF.

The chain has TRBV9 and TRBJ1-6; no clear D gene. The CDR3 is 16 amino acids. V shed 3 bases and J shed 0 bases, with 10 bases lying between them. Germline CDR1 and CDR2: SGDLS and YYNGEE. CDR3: CASSARLSSYNSPLHF. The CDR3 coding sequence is TGTGCCAGCAGCGCGCGCCTAAGCTCCTATAATTCACCCCTCCACTTT.

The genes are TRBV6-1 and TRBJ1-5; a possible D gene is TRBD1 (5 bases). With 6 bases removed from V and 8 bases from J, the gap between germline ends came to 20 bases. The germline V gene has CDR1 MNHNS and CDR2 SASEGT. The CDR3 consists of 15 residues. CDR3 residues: CASSPGRGGSEPQHF. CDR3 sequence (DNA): TGTGCCAGCAGCCCGGGGCGGGGGGGGAGTGAGCCCCAGCATTTT.

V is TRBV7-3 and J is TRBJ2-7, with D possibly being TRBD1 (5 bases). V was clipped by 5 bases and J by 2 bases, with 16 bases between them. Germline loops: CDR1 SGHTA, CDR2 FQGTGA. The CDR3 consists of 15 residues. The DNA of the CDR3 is TGTGCCAGCAGCCAAGGGGTAGGGCTAGCCTACGAGCAGTACTTC. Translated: CASSQGVGLAYEQYF.

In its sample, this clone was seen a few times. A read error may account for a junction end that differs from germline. The CDR3 loop is CASRAGTGFSGANGLTF. Here the CDR3 DNA reads TGTGCCAGCAGGGCCGGGACAGGGTTTTCTGGGGCCAACGGCCTGACTTTC. The chain links TRBV28 to TRBJ2-6, with 9 bases identical to TRBD1. The CDR3 extends over 17 amino acids. The V gene's germline CDR1 is MDHEN and CDR2 SYDVKM.

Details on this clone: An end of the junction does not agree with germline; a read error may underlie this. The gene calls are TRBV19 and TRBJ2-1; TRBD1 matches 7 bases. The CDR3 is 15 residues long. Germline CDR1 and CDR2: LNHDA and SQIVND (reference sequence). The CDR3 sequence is CACRQGTDSYNEQFF. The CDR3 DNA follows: TGTGCCTGTAGACAGGGAACGGACTCCTACAATGAGCAGTTCTTC.

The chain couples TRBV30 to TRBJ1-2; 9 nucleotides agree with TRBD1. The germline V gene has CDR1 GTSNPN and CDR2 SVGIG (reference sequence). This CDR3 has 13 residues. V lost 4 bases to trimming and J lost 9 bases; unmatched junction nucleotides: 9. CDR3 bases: TGTGCCTGGACTCCCGGGACAGGGTCACGCTACACCTTC. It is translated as CAWTPGTGSRYTF.